The sequence of this T cell receptor (beta chain) was determined in a study of PD-1 blockade in classical Hodgkin lymphoma. Study-wide background: On a schedule of every 2 weeks, patients received nivolumab 3 mg/kg intravenously. Study findings and constraints: Reported baseline diversity: healthy donors highest, relapsed/refractory patients lowest. Undefined causes, possibly disease activity or prior therapy, underlie the repertoire differences.

The germline gives CDR1 SGHAT, CDR2 FQNNGV. V was cut by 8 bases and J by 4 bases, with 9 bases left in between. The CDR3 has 12 residues. Time point specified: cycle 4 day 1 (C4D1), after 5 to 7 weeks of nivolumab. Every patient experienced relapse after autologous stem cell transplantation, and brentuximab vedotin exposure varied. Classifying best responses yielded complete response, partial response or progressive disease. Points on this clone: What it recognizes is unknown.

TCRdb's table, derived via immunoSEQ multiplex PCR, lists solely in-frame clones and lacks some. The repertoire consists of approximately 44,000 clones, with 69% occurring once and the leading ten covering approximately 2.4%. The receptor was derived from a human donor with classical Hodgkin lymphoma. Material: peripheral blood mononuclear cells (PBMCs), obtained before the fourth cycle of nivolumab. The chain combines TRBV11-2 with TRBJ2-1; D possibly corresponds to TRBD1 (5 bases). Here the CDR3 reads CASEQVYNEQFF. CDR3 DNA sequence: TGTGCCAGCGAACAGGTGTACAATGAGCAGTTCTTC.